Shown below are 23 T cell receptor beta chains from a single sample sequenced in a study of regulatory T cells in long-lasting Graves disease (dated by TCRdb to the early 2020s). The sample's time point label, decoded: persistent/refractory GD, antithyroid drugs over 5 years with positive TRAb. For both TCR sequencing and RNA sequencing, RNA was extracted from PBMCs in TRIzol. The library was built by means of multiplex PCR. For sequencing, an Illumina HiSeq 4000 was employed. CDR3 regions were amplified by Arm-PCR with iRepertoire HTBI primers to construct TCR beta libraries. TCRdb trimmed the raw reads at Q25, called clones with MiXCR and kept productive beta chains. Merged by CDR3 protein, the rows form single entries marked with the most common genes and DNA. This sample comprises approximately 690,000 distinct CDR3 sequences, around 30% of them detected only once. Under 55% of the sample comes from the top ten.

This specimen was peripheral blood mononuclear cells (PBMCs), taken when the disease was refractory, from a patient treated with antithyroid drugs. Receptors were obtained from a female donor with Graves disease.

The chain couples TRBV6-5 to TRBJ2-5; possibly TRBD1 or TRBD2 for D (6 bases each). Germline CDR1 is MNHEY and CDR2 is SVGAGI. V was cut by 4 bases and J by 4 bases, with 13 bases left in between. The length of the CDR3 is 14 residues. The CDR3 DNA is TGTGCCAGCAGTTTCTTTGAGGGGGGAGAGACCCAGTACTTC. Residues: CASSFFEGGETQYF.

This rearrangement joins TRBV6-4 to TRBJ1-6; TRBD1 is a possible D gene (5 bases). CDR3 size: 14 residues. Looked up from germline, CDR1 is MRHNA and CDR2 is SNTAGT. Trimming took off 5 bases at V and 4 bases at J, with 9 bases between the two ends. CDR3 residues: CASSPDRYNSPLHF. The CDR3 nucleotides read TGTGCCAGCAGTCCTGACAGATATAATTCACCCCTCCACTTT.

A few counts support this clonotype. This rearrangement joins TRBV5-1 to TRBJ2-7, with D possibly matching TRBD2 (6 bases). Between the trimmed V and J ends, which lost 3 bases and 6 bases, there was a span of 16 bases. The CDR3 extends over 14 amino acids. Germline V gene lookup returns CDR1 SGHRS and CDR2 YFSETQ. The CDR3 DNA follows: TGCGCCAGCAGCTCATCACTAGCCTCTCTCGAGCAGTACTTC. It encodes CASSSSLASLEQYF.

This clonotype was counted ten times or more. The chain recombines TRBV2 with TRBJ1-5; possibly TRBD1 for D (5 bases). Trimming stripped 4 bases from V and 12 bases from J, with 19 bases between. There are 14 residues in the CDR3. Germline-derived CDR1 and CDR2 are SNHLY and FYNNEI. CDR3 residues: CASSVVVSEGLQHF. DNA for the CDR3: TGTGCCAGCAGTGTAGTGGTTTCTGAGGGGCTCCAGCATTTT.

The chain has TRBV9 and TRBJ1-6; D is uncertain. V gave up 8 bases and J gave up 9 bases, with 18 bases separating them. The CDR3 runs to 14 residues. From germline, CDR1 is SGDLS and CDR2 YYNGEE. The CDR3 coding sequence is TGTGCCAGTAGGCAGACGGAAAATGCTTCACCCCTCCACTTT. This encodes CASRQTENASPLHF.

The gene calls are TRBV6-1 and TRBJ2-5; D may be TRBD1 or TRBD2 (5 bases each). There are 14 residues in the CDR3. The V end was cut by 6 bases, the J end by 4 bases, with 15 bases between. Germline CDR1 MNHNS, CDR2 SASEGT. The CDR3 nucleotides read TGTGCCAGCAGACCACTGGGGGACGGAGAGACCCAGTACTTC. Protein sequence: CASRPLGDGETQYF.

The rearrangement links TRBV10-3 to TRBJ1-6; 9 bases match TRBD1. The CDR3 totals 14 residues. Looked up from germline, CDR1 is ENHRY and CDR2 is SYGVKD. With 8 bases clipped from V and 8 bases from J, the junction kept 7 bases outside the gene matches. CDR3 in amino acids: CAIQVRQGDSPLHF. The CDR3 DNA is TGTGCCATCCAAGTTCGACAGGGGGATTCACCCCTCCACTTT.

CDR3 sequence: CASSLRAGLAGVGELFF. CDR3 nucleotides: TGTGCCAGCAGCTTACGCGCGGGACTAGCGGGAGTCGGGGAGCTGTTTTTT. This chain links TRBV11-3 with TRBJ2-2, with 14 bases aligning to TRBD2. Germline CDR1 is SGHNT and CDR2 is YENEEA. This CDR3 region has 17 residues. V trimming: 2 bases; J trimming: 7 bases; junction bases outside the gene matches: 6.

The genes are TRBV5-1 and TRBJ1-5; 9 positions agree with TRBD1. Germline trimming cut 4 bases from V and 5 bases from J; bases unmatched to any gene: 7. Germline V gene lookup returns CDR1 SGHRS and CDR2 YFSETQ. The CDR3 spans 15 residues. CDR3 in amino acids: CASSRTGDKDQPQHF. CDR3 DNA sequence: TGCGCCAGCAGCCGGACAGGGGATAAGGATCAGCCCCAGCATTTT.

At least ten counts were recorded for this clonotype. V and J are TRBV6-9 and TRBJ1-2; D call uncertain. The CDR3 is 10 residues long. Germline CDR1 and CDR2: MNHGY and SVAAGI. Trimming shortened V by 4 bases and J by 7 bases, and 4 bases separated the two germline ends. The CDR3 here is CASSLVGYTF. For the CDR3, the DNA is TGTGCCAGCAGTTTAGTTGGCTACACCTTC.

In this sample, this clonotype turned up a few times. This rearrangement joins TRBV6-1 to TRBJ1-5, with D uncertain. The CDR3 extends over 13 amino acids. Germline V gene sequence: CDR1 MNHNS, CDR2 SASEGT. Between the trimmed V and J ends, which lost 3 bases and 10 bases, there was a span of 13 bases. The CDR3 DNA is TGTGCCAGCAGTGATTTTGACCGATTACCCCAGCATTTT. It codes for CASSDFDRLPQHF.

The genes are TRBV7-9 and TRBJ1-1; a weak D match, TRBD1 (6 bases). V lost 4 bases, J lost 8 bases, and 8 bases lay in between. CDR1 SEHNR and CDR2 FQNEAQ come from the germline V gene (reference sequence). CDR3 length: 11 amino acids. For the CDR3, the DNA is TGTGCCAGCAGCTCAGACAGGGAAGCTTTCTTT. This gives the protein CASSSDREAFF.

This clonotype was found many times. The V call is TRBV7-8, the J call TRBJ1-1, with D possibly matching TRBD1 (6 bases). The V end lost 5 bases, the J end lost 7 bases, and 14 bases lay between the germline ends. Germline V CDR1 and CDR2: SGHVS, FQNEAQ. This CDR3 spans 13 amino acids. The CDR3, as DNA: TGTGCCAGCAGCCTCCGGACAGAGCTTGAAGCTTTCTTT. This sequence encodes CASSLRTELEAFF.

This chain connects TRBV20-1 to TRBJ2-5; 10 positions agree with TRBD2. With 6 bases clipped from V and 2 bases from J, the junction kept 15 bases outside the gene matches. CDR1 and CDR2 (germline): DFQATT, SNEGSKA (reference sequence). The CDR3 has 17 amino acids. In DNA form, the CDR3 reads TGCAGTGCCACGTCACACACTAGCGGGGAACTTCAAGAGACCCAGTACTTC. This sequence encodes CSATSHTSGELQETQYF.

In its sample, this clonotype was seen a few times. The CDR3 loop is CASSTSGRGNIYNEQFF. The DNA for the CDR3 is TGCGCCAGCAGCACATCGGGGAGAGGGAATATCTACAATGAGCAGTTCTTC. V gene TRBV5-1 combines with J gene TRBJ2-1; D is perhaps TRBD2 (5 bases). The CDR3 runs 17 residues. Trimming took off 4 bases at V and 3 bases at J, with 20 bases between the two ends. The germline V gene encodes CDR1 SGHRS and CDR2 YFSETQ.

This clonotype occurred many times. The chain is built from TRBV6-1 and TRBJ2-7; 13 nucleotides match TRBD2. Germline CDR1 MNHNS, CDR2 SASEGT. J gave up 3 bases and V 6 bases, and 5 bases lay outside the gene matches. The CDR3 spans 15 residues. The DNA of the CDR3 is TGTGCCAGCAGAGCACTAGCGGGAGGGTTCTACGAGCAGTACTTC. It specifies CASRALAGGFYEQYF.

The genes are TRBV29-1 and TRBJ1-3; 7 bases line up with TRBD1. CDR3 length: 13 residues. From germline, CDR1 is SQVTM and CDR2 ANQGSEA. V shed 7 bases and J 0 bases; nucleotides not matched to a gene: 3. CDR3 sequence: CSGQGVSGNTIYF. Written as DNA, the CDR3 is TGCAGCGGACAGGGCGTCTCTGGAAACACCATATATTTT.

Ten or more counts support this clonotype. The CDR3 nucleotides are TGTGCCAGCAGTTTTCAGGGGTACACCGGGGAGCTGTTTTTT. Translation: CASSFQGYTGELFF. The chain joins TRBV12-3 or TRBV12-4 to TRBJ2-2; possibly TRBD1 for D (6 bases). V gave up 3 bases and J gave up 3 bases, with 8 bases separating them. The CDR3 covers 14 residues.

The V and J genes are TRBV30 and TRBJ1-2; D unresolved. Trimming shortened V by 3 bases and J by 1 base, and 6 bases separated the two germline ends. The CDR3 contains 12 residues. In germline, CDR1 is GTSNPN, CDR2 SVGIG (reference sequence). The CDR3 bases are TGTGCCTGGAGGCGTGTTAACTATGGCTACACCTTC. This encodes CAWRRVNYGYTF.

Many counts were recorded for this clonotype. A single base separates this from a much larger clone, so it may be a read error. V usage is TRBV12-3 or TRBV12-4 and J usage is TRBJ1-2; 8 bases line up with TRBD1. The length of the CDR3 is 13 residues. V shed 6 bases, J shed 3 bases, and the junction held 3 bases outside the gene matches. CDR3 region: CASRPTGDYGYTF. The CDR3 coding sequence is TGTGCCAGCAGACCGACAGGGGACTATGGCTACACCTTC.

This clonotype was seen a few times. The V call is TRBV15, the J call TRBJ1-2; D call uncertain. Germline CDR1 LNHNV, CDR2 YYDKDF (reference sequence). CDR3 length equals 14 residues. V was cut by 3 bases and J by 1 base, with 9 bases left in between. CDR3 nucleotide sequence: TGTGCCACCAGCAGGCCCCTCGATAACTATGGCTACACCTTC. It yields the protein CATSRPLDNYGYTF.

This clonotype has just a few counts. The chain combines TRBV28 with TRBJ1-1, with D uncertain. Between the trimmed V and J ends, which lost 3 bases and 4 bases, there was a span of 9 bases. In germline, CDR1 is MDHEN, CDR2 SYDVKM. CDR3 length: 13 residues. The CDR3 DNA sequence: TGTGCCAGCAGTTTTGGGAGTCCCACTGAAGCTTTCTTT. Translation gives CASSFGSPTEAFF.

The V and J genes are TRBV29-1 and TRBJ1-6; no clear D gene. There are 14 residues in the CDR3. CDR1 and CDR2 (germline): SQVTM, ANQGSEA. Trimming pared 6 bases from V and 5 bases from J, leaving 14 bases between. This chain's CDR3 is CSVRIGSNNSPLHF. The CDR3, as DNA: TGCAGCGTCCGAATCGGGAGCAATAATTCACCCCTCCACTTT.